A single sample is the source of the 9 T cell receptor beta chains below, sequenced in a study of blood T cell repertoires in COVID-19. Measured with immunoSEQ multiplex PCR; TCRdb has only the in-frame clones, and not every one. The repertoire holds about 200,000 clones, with more than 80% as singletons. The specimen was peripheral blood. All receptors derive from a man aged 30 to 45 who had recovered from COVID-19.

The chain links TRBV5-6 to TRBJ2-7; 10 nucleotides agree with TRBD1. The CDR3 has 15 amino acids. J lost 5 bases, V lost 0 bases, and 5 bases had no gene match. Germline lookup yields CDR1 SGHDT and CDR2 YYEEEE. The CDR3 DNA is TGTGCCAGCAGCTTGGCCGGGACAGGGGACCACGAGCAGTACTTC. Residues: CASSLAGTGDHEQYF.

The V and J genes are TRBV3-1 (or the pseudogene TRBV3-2) and TRBJ2-3; possible D gene TRBD2, 6 bases. The CDR3 extends over 15 amino acids. The germline gives CDR1 LGHDT, CDR2 YNNKEL (reference sequence). V lost 1 base to trimming and J lost 6 bases, with 14 bases between them. CDR3 loop: CASSQGAGNSDTQYF. CDR3 bases: TGTGCCAGCAGCCAAGGGGCGGGGAACTCGGATACGCAGTATTTT.

The chain's CDR3 is CASTRSGQLNYGYTF. Here the CDR3 DNA reads TGTGCCAGCACCCGGTCAGGACAACTTAACTATGGCTACACCTTC. This rearrangement joins TRBV6-5 to TRBJ1-2; weak D call: TRBD1 (5 bases). CDR1 MNHEY and CDR2 SVGAGI come from the germline V gene. V was clipped by 7 bases and J by 1 base, with 16 bases between them. This CDR3 comprises 15 residues.

The sample holds one count of this clone. The chain has TRBV5-1 and TRBJ2-2; 7 bases are a match to TRBD1. This CDR3 comprises 15 residues. Germline trimming cut 3 bases from V and 5 bases from J; bases unmatched to any gene: 7. Germline CDR1 reads SGHRS; CDR2 reads YFSETQ. CDR3 sequence: CASSSTGTGTGELFF. For the CDR3, the DNA is TGCGCCAGCAGCTCGACAGGGACGGGGACCGGGGAGCTGTTTTTT. The whole variable domain, filled in from reference TRBV5-1 and TRBJ2-2, reads KAGVTQTPRYLIKTRGQQVTLSCSPISGHRSVSWYQQTPGQGLQFLFEYFSETQRNKGNFPGRFSGRQFSNSRSEMNVSTLELGDSALYLCASSSTGTGTGELFFGEGSRLTVL.

The CDR3 region has the DNA TGTGCCAGCAGCCCCACCCCGGGCCTCAGAGGGACAGATACGCAGTATTTT. It encodes CASSPTPGLRGTDTQYF. V is TRBV4-2 and J is TRBJ2-3; weak D call: TRBD2 (5 bases). Germline V gives CDR1 LGHNA, CDR2 YNFKEQ. The V end lost 4 bases, the J end lost 3 bases, and 20 bases lay between the germline ends. The CDR3 is made up of 17 amino acids.

The V call is TRBV5-6, the J call TRBJ1-1; D is unresolved. V was cut by 0 bases and J by 9 bases, with 12 bases left in between. In germline, CDR1 is SGHDT, CDR2 YYEEEE. CDR3 length: 13 amino acids. The CDR3 protein is CASSLGRPIQAFF. The CDR3 DNA is TGTGCCAGCAGCTTGGGGAGGCCGATCCAAGCTTTCTTT.

CDR3 residues: CASSFDRGYEQYF. The CDR3 nucleotides are TGTGCCAGCAGTTTCGACAGGGGCTACGAGCAGTACTTC. This chain links TRBV5-8 with TRBJ2-7, with 8 bases aligning to TRBD1. Trimming cost V 5 bases and J 3 bases; bases outside gene matches: 4. The CDR3 is 13 amino acids. The germline gives CDR1 SGHTS, CDR2 YDEGEE.

This clone was detected a few times. V usage is TRBV29-1 and J usage is TRBJ2-4; TRBD1 matches at 7 bases. From germline, CDR1 is SQVTM and CDR2 ANQGSEA. The trim removed 4 bases at V and 0 bases at J, leaving 6 bases unmatched. This CDR3 comprises 15 residues. For the CDR3, the DNA is TGCAGCGTTGGTAAGGGACAGCTAGCCAAAAACATTCAGTACTTC. It codes for CSVGKGQLAKNIQYF.

The rearrangement uses TRBV5-1 and TRBJ1-4; no definite D call. Trimming left V 4 bases short and J 0 bases short, with 7 bases between. This CDR3 contains 14 residues. The germline V gene encodes CDR1 SGHRS and CDR2 YFSETQ. The CDR3 DNA reads TGCGCCAGCAGCGCGGCCGCAACTAATGAAAAACTGTTTTTT. It encodes CASSAAATNEKLFF. The whole variable domain, remainder taken from reference TRBV5-1 and TRBJ1-4, is KAGVTQTPRYLIKTRGQQVTLSCSPISGHRSVSWYQQTPGQGLQFLFEYFSETQRNKGNFPGRFSGRQFSNSRSEMNVSTLELGDSALYLCASSAAATNEKLFFGSGTQLSVL.